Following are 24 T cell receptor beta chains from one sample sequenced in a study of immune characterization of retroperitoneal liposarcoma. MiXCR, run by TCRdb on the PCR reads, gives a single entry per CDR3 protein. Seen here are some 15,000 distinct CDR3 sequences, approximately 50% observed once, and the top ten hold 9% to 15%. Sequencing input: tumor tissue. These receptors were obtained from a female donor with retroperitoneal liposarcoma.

For the CDR3, the DNA is TGTGCCAGCAGTTACAGCTCATCTGGGGCCAACGTCCTGACTTTC. It encodes CASSYSSSGANVLTF. The chain combines TRBV6-6 with TRBJ2-6; D gene ambiguous. In germline, CDR1 is MNHNY, CDR2 SVGAGI (reference sequence). The CDR3 is 15 residues long. Trimming removed 2 bases from V and 1 base from J, with 6 bases in between.

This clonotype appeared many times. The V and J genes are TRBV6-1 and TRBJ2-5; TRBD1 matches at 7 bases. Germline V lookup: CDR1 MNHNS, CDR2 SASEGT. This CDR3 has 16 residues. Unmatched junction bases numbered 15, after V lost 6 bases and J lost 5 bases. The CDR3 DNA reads TGTGCCAGCAGGCAGGGGGTGACCCAGCAGACGGAGACCCAGTACTTC. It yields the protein CASRQGVTQQTETQYF.

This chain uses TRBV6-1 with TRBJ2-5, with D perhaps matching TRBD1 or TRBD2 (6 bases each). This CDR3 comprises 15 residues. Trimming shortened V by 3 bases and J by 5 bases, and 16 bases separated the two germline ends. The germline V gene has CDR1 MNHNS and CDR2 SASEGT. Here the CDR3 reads CASSELGGIRETQYF. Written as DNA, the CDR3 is TGTGCCAGCAGTGAGTTAGGGGGGATACGGGAGACCCAGTACTTC.

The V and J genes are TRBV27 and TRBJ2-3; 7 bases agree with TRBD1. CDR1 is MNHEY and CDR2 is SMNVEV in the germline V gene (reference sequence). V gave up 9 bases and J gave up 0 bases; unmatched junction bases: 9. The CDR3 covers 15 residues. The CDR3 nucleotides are TGTGCCAGTTCCGCAGGGGGAAGAAGCACAGATACGCAGTATTTT. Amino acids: CASSAGGRSTDTQYF.

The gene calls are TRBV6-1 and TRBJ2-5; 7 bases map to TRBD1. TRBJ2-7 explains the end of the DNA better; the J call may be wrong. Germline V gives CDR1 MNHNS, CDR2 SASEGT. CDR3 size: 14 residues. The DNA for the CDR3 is TGTGCCAGCACCCCCACAGGGGACCCCTACGAGCAGTACTTC. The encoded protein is CASTPTGDPYEQYF.

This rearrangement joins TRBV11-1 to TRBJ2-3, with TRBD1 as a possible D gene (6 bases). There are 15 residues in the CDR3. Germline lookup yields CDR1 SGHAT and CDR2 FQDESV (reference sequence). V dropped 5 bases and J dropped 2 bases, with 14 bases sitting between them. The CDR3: CASSPRDISTDTQYF. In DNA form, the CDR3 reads TGTGCCAGCAGCCCTCGGGACATTTCCACAGATACGCAGTATTTT.

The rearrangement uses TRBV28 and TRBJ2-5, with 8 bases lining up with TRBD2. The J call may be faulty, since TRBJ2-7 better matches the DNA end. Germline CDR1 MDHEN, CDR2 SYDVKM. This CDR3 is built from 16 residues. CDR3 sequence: CASSLVRSGSQYEQYF. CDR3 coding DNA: TGTGCCAGCAGTTTGGTCCGGAGCGGGAGTCAGTACGAGCAGTACTTC.

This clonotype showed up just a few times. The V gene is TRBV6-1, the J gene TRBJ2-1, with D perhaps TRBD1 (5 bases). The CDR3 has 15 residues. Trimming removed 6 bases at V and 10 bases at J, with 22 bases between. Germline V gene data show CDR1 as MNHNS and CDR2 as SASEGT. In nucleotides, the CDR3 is TGTGCCAGCAGCGTAATCTCAGGGAATAGCTACGAGCAGTTCTTC. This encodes CASSVISGNSYEQFF.

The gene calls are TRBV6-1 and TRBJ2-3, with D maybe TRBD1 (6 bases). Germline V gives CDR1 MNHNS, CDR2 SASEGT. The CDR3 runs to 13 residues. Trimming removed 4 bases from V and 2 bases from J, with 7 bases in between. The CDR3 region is CASSGTATDTQYF. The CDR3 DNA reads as TGTGCCAGCAGTGGGACAGCCACAGATACGCAGTATTTT.

The CDR3 nucleotides read TGTGCCAGCAGTTTCCGGGACAGGGACTACGAGCAGTTCTTC. Residues: CASSFRDRDYEQFF. The chain joins TRBV12-3 or TRBV12-4 to TRBJ2-5, with 9 bases that match TRBD1. Judging by the DNA end, TRBJ2-1 fits better; the J call may be wrong. This CDR3 has 14 residues.

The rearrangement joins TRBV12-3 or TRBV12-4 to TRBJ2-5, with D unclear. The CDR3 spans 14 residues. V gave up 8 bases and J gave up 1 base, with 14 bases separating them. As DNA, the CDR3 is TGTGCCAGCTGTTATTCGACCACCCAAGAGACCCAGTACTTC. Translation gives CASCYSTTQETQYF.

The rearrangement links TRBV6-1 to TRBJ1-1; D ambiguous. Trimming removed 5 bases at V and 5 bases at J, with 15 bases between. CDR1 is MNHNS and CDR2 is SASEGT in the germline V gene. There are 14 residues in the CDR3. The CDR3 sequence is CASSYINIFTEAFF. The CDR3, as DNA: TGTGCCAGCAGTTACATTAACATCTTTACTGAAGCTTTCTTT.

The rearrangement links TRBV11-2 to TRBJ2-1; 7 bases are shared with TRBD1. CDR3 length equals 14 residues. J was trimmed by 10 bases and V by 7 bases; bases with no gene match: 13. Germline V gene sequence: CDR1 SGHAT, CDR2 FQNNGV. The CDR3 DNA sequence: TGTGCCAGCACCCCGGACAGGCTTTCCTACGAGCAGTTCTTC. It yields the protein CASTPDRLSYEQFF.

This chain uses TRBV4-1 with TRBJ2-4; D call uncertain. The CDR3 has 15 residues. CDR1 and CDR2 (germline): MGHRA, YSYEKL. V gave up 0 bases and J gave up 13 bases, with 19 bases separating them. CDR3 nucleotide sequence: TGCGCCAGCAGCCAAGATCCCCTAAGGGCCAATGAGCAGTACTTC. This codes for CASSQDPLRANEQYF.

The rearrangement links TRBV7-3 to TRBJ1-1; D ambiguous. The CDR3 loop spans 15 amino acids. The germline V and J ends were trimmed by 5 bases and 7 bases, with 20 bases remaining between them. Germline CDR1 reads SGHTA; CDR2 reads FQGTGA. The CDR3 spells CASSPDSGGPYEAFF. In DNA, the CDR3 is TGTGCCAGCAGCCCAGATTCGGGAGGGCCCTATGAAGCTTTCTTT.

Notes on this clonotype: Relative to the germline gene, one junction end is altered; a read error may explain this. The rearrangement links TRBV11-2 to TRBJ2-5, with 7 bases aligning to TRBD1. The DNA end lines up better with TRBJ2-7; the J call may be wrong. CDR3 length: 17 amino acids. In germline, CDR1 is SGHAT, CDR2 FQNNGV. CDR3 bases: TGTGCCAGCAGCCTAGACCAACCGGGACAGAGATCCTACGAGCAGTACTTC. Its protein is CASSLDQPGQRSYEQYF.

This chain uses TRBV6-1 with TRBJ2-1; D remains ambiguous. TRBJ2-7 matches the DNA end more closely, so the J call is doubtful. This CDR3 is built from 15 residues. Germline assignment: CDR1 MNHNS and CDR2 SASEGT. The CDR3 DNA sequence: TGTGCCAGCAGATTCGACGGAACAAGCTCCTACGAGCAGTACTTC. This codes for CASRFDGTSSYEQYF.

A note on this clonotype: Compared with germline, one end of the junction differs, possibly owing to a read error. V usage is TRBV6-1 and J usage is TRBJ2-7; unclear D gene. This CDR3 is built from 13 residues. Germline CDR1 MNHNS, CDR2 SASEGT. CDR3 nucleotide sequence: TGTGCCAGCAGTGAATACTTATCGGAGCCCCGGTTCTTC. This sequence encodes CASSEYLSEPRFF.

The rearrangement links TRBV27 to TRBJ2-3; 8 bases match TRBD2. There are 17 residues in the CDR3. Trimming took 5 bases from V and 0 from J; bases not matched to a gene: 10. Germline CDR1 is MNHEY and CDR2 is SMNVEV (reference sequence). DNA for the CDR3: TGTGCCAGCAGTCCCCGGGGGGGATGGGGTAGCACAGATACGCAGTATTTT. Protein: CASSPRGGWGSTDTQYF.

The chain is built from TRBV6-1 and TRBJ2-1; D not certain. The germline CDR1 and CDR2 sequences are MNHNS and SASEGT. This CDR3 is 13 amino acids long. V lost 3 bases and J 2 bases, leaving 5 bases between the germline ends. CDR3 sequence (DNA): TGTGCCAGCAGTGAGACACCCTACAATGAGCAGTTCTTC. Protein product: CASSETPYNEQFF.

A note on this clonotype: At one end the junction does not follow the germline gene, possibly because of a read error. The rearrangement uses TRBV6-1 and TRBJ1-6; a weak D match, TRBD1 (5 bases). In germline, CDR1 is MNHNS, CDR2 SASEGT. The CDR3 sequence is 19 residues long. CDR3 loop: CASSLGDGRGRAYSSPLHF. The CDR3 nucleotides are TGTGCCAGCAGTTTGGGGGATGGGCGGGGTCGGGCTTATAGTTCACCCCTCCACTTT.

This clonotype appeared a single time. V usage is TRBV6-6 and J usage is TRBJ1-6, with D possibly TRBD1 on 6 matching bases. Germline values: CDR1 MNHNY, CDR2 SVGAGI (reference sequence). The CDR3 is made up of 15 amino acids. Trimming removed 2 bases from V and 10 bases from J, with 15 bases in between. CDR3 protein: CASSYIMGGGSPLHF. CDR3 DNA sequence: TGTGCCAGCAGTTACATCATGGGGGGCGGCTCACCCCTCCACTTT.

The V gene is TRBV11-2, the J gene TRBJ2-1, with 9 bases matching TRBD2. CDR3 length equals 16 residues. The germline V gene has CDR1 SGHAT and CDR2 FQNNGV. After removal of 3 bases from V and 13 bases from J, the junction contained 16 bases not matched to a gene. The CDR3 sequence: CASSFAVRGGRETQFF. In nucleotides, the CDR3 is TGTGCCAGCAGCTTTGCAGTGCGGGGGGGCCGGGAGACCCAGTTCTTC.

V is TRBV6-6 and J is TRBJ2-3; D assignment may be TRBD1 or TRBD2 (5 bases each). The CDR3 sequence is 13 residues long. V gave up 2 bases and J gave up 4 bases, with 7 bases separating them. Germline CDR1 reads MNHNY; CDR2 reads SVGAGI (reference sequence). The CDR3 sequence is CASSYGGADTQYF. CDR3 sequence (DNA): TGTGCCAGCAGTTACGGGGGAGCAGATACGCAGTATTTT.